Each of the 30 T cell receptor beta chains below was sequenced from the same sample in a study of shared clonotypes between healthy human individuals (dated by TCRdb to the early 2020s). Library creation used the immunoSEQ multiplex PCR assay. In its TCRdb copy, this immuneACCESS table keeps in-frame sequences only and misses some clones. Where compared with another copy, unresolved V genes explain less than half of these, and the others have no known cause. The table for this sample lists over 2 million clones; about 90% of them were counted only once. 0.3% to 0.45% of the sample lies in the top ten. Sequences were obtained from naive CD4+ T cells from PBMCs. Read against the paper, the sample's cell subset or site label means: CD45RA+ positively selected. The receptors originated from a man between 18 and 35 years old in good health. Some clones in this sample may be carry-over from other donors' samples.

V and J are TRBV18 and TRBJ2-3; D might be TRBD1 (6 bases). This CDR3 is 16 amino acids long. With 3 bases removed from V and 4 bases from J, the gap between germline ends came to 17 bases. The germline gives CDR1 KGHSH, CDR2 LQKENI. This chain's CDR3 is CASSPTTDSGADTQYF. The CDR3 DNA sequence: TGTGCCAGCTCACCGACAACTGATTCAGGGGCAGATACGCAGTATTTT. The full variable domain, in which reference TRBV18 and TRBJ2-3 provide the parts outside the CDR3, is NAGVMQNPRHLVRRRGQEARLRCSPMKGHSHVYWYRQLPEEGLKFMVYLQKENIIDESGMPKERFSAEFPKEGPSILRIQQVVRGDSAAYFCASSPTTDSGADTQYFGPGTRLTVL.

The gene calls are TRBV4-2 and TRBJ2-3; weak D call: TRBD2 (5 bases). Trimming took off 0 bases at V and 0 bases at J, with 10 bases between the two ends. This CDR3 is built from 16 residues. Germline CDR1 reads LGHNA; CDR2 reads YNFKEQ. The CDR3 region is CASSQERWTSTDTQYF. For the CDR3, the DNA is TGTGCCAGCAGCCAAGAGAGGTGGACTAGCACAGATACGCAGTATTTT.

The CDR3 protein is CASSPHGSYEQYF. CDR3 nucleotide sequence: TGTGCCAGCAGCCCCCACGGCTCCTACGAGCAGTACTTC. The chain joins TRBV7-9 to TRBJ2-7; no definite D call. The CDR3 length is 13 residues. Germline V gene sequence: CDR1 SEHNR, CDR2 FQNEAQ (reference sequence). Trimming left V 5 bases short and J 0 bases short, with 8 bases between.

V gene TRBV6-5 combines with J gene TRBJ2-7; D is uncertain. The CDR3 loop spans 15 amino acids. V lost 6 bases and J lost 0, with 15 bases in between. The germline gives CDR1 MNHEY, CDR2 SVGAGI. The CDR3 bases are TGTGCCAGCAGATCGCTGGCGAGGAGCTCCTACGAGCAGTACTTC. This sequence encodes CASRSLARSSYEQYF.

V gene TRBV14 combines with J gene TRBJ2-1, with 10 bases identical to TRBD2. This CDR3 has 15 amino acids. Germline values: CDR1 SGHDN, CDR2 FVKESK. Unmatched junction bases numbered 7, after V lost 4 bases and J lost 7 bases. The CDR3 DNA follows: TGTGCCAGCAGCCGTCTAGCGGGAGCGTGGAATGAGCAGTTCTTC. Its translation is CASSRLAGAWNEQFF.

This chain uses TRBV6-5 with TRBJ2-1; 9 bases match TRBD2. Trimming at V came to 11 bases and at J to 8 bases, leaving 13 bases not matched to a gene. CDR3 length: 14 amino acids. Germline values: CDR1 MNHEY, CDR2 SVGAGI. In nucleotides, the CDR3 is TGTGCCTGCCATAGCGGGAGTGTGGGTTATGAGCAGTTCTTC. This sequence encodes CACHSGSVGYEQFF.

This chain connects TRBV7-2 to TRBJ2-2; a weak D match, TRBD2 (6 bases). The CDR3 covers 15 residues. Germline CDR1 reads SGHTA; CDR2 reads FQGNSA. The germline V and J ends were trimmed by 1 base and 6 bases, with 12 bases remaining between them. The CDR3 DNA sequence: TGTGCCAGCAGCTTAGGGGGACTCTTAGCCGGGGAGCTGTTTTTT. This encodes CASSLGGLLAGELFF.

This sequence joins TRBV9 and TRBJ2-5, with D possibly being TRBD1 (5 bases). The CDR3 runs to 14 residues. V lost 1 base and J lost 9, with 16 bases in between. CDR1 is SGDLS, CDR2 YYNGEE, per germline. The CDR3 loop reads CASSVMSSAGPQYF. The CDR3 bases are TGTGCCAGCAGCGTAATGTCGTCCGCAGGGCCCCAGTACTTC. Combining the CDR3 with reference TRBV9 and TRBJ2-5 gives the whole variable domain DSGVTQTPKHLITATGQRVTLRCSPRSGDLSVYWYQQSLDQGLQFLIQYYNGEERAKGNILERFSAQQFPDLHSELNLSSLELGDSALYFCASSVMSSAGPQYFGPGTRLLVL.

The CDR3 nucleotides are TGTGCCAGCTCCCCGGGACACCGCCAAGAGACCCAGTACTTC. It is translated as CASSPGHRQETQYF. This chain joins TRBV9 and TRBJ2-5, with D possibly TRBD1 on 6 matching bases. This CDR3 comprises 14 residues. Germline V gene lookup returns CDR1 SGDLS and CDR2 YYNGEE. Trimming removed 7 bases from V and 1 base from J, with 14 bases in between. The full variable domain, rest sourced from reference TRBV9 and TRBJ2-5, is DSGVTQTPKHLITATGQRVTLRCSPRSGDLSVYWYQQSLDQGLQFLIQYYNGEERAKGNILERFSAQQFPDLHSELNLSSLELGDSALYFCASSPGHRQETQYFGPGTRLLVL.

The chain uses TRBV5-1 and TRBJ1-3, with 10 bases aligning to TRBD1. The germline V gene encodes CDR1 SGHRS and CDR2 YFSETQ. Losses at the gene ends were 6 bases for V and 2 bases for J; bases not matched to a gene: 8. This CDR3 spans 16 amino acids. The CDR3 bases are TGCGCCAGCACCGATCCGGGACAGGGGACTGGAAACACCATATATTTT. Its protein product is CASTDPGQGTGNTIYF.

This clone was seen only once. V usage is TRBV28 and J usage is TRBJ1-2; TRBD1 matches at 7 bases. CDR3 size: 13 residues. Germline CDR1 MDHEN, CDR2 SYDVKM. Germline trimming cut 7 bases from V and 4 bases from J; bases unmatched to any gene: 6. DNA for the CDR3: TGTGCCAGCATTACCGGACAGGCCTATGGCTACACCTTC. Protein product: CASITGQAYGYTF.

This chain connects TRBV5-1 to TRBJ1-5; D is possibly TRBD1 (5 bases). The germline V gene has CDR1 SGHRS and CDR2 YFSETQ. Deletions cut 4 bases from V and 7 bases from J, with 21 bases between. The CDR3 is 16 amino acids. The CDR3 bases are TGCGCCAGCAGCCAGAGCCCTGGCGGGGGAGAGCAGCCCCAGCATTTT. This gives the protein CASSQSPGGGEQPQHF.

The chain has TRBV5-1 and TRBJ2-7; the match to TRBD2 covers 11 bases. Germline V gene lookup returns CDR1 SGHRS and CDR2 YFSETQ. CDR3 length equals 16 residues. J was trimmed by 5 bases and V by 0 bases; bases with no gene match: 7. The CDR3 nucleotides read TGCGCCAGCAGCTTGGCATCTAGCGGGAGGAGCAACGAGCAGTACTTC. Its translation: CASSLASSGRSNEQYF.

V is TRBV5-1 and J is TRBJ1-2; TRBD1 might be the D (5 bases). The CDR3 runs to 15 residues. Trimming pared 4 bases from V and 6 bases from J, leaving 19 bases between. Germline CDR1 SGHRS, CDR2 YFSETQ. The CDR3 here is CASSPRLGAGDGYTF. CDR3 coding DNA: TGCGCCAGCAGCCCCCGGTTAGGGGCTGGGGATGGCTACACCTTC. Drawing the rest from reference TRBV5-1 and TRBJ1-2, the complete variable domain is KAGVTQTPRYLIKTRGQQVTLSCSPISGHRSVSWYQQTPGQGLQFLFEYFSETQRNKGNFPGRFSGRQFSNSRSEMNVSTLELGDSALYLCASSPRLGAGDGYTFGSGTRLTVV.

This clone was observed once. The chain joins TRBV11-2 to TRBJ1-4; 8 nucleotides agree with TRBD1. V trimming: 5 bases; J trimming: 7 bases; junction bases outside the gene matches: 12. The CDR3 has 16 residues. Germline CDR1 reads SGHAT; CDR2 reads FQNNGV. Written as DNA, the CDR3 is TGTGCCAGCAGCAACGGACAGGGAGTTATATTTGAAAAACTGTTTTTT. Its translation: CASSNGQGVIFEKLFF.

J is TRBJ1-2 and V is TRBV27; D might be TRBD1 (5 bases). This CDR3 has 14 residues. The germline V gene has CDR1 MNHEY and CDR2 SMNVEV (reference sequence). V was cut by 2 bases and J by 1 base, with 8 bases left in between. CDR3 coding DNA: TGTGCCAGCAGTTTACACAGGAGTAACTATGGCTACACCTTC. This sequence encodes CASSLHRSNYGYTF.

The chain combines TRBV5-1 with TRBJ2-5; D gene ambiguous. CDR1 and CDR2 from the germline V gene are SGHRS and YFSETQ. The CDR3 length is 15 residues. V lost 7 bases and J 2 bases, leaving 18 bases between the germline ends. The CDR3 loop is CASGRRGVLQETQYF. The CDR3 DNA sequence: TGCGCCAGCGGGCGTAGAGGTGTTCTACAAGAGACCCAGTACTTC.

This sequence joins TRBV5-6 and TRBJ2-6; tentatively, D is TRBD1 (6 bases). Trimming shortened V by 6 bases and J by 1 base, and 11 bases separated the two germline ends. This CDR3 has 15 residues. Germline V gene data show CDR1 as SGHDT and CDR2 as YYEEEE. This chain's CDR3 is CASIVRGSGANVLTF. CDR3 DNA sequence: TGTGCCAGCATCGTGAGGGGGTCTGGGGCCAACGTCCTGACTTTC.

Comments on this clone: One junction end disagrees with the germline gene, perhaps due to a read error. This chain joins TRBV7-2 and TRBJ2-7; D is perhaps TRBD2 (6 bases). Germline V gives CDR1 SGHTA, CDR2 FQGNSA. The CDR3 loop spans 13 amino acids. The DNA of the CDR3 is TGTGCCAGCAGCCCTGAGGGAGGATCCAGTAGGTCCTTC. This encodes CASSPEGGSSRSF. The whole variable domain, remainder taken from reference TRBV7-2 and TRBJ2-7, is GAGVSQSPSNKVTEKGKDVELRCDPISGHTALYWYRQSLGQGLEFLIYFQGNSAPDKSGLPSDRFSAERTGGSVSTLTIQRTQQEDSAVYLCASSPEGGSSRSFGPGTRLTVT.

The table lists this clone with a count of one. V gene TRBV5-1 combines with J gene TRBJ1-2; possibly TRBD1 for D (6 bases). Trimming took 1 base from V and 2 from J, leaving 24 bases between them. Looked up from germline, CDR1 is SGHRS and CDR2 is YFSETQ. The CDR3 totals 19 residues. The CDR3 DNA sequence: TGCGCCAGCAGCTTGACTACAGGGACCCTTCTGGATGGCAACTATGGCTACACCTTC. It yields the protein CASSLTTGTLLDGNYGYTF.

The rearrangement uses TRBV28 and TRBJ1-1; no reliable D call. This CDR3 spans 17 amino acids. Trimming shortened V by 5 bases and J by 0 bases, and 19 bases separated the two germline ends. Germline-derived CDR1 and CDR2 are MDHEN and SYDVKM. The CDR3 sequence is CASSNRAMVWMNTEAFF. CDR3 in DNA: TGTGCCAGCAGTAATAGAGCGATGGTCTGGATGAACACTGAAGCTTTCTTT.

The rearrangement joins TRBV2 to TRBJ2-2; D not certain. CDR1 is SNHLY and CDR2 is FYNNEI in the germline V gene. This CDR3 has 14 residues. The germline V and J ends were trimmed by 6 bases and 1 base, with 9 bases remaining between them. This chain's CDR3 is CASSGVLNTGELFF. CDR3 nucleotides: TGTGCCAGCAGCGGAGTACTGAACACCGGGGAGCTGTTTTTT.

The rearrangement joins TRBV5-1 to TRBJ1-1, with D perhaps matching TRBD1 (5 bases). CDR3 length: 17 residues. CDR1 is SGHRS and CDR2 is YFSETQ in the germline V gene. Trimming took off 0 bases at V and 2 bases at J, with 17 bases between the two ends. In DNA, the CDR3 is TGCGCCAGCAGCTTGGGTTCCCTGGCTGGGGGTAACACTGAAGCTTTCTTT. It specifies CASSLGSLAGGNTEAFF.

In regard to this clone: A read error may produce the germline difference seen at one junction end. Different DNA sequences within this sample yield the same CDR3. This chain joins TRBV19 and TRBJ1-1; 7 bases are shared with TRBD1. The CDR3 sequence is 13 residues long. Germline-derived CDR1 and CDR2 are LNHDA and SQIVND (reference sequence). The DNA for the CDR3 is TGTGCCAGTAGTGACCGGGACAGACGTGAAGCTTTTTTT. Residues: CASSDRDRREAFF.

This clone was counted once. The chain has TRBV11-2 and TRBJ2-1; 7 nucleotides match TRBD2. With V trimmed by 6 bases and J by 7 bases, 12 bases remained unmatched. Germline CDR1 SGHAT, CDR2 FQNNGV. The CDR3 runs to 15 residues. This CDR3 reads CASRPVLGRPNEQFF. The DNA of the CDR3 is TGTGCCAGCAGACCCGTTCTCGGGAGGCCGAATGAGCAGTTCTTC.

The CDR3 DNA follows: TGTGCCAGCATGTTGGACAGGGGACCCTACGAGCAGTACTTC. This sequence encodes CASMLDRGPYEQYF. J is TRBJ2-7 and V is TRBV27; 9 bases fit TRBD1. J was trimmed by 2 bases and V by 7 bases; bases with no gene match: 6. CDR3 length: 14 residues. CDR1 MNHEY and CDR2 SMNVEV come from the germline V gene (reference sequence).

The chain has TRBV10-2 and TRBJ2-2; 15 nucleotides align to TRBD2. Germline-derived CDR1 and CDR2 are WSHSY and SAAADI. Trimming took 6 bases from V and 3 from J; bases not matched to a gene: 17. The CDR3 is 21 amino acids. In DNA form, the CDR3 reads TGCGCCAGCAGAAATGAGGACTCGGGACTAGCGGGAGGATTGGACACCGGGGAGCTGTTTTTT. Translated, it gives CASRNEDSGLAGGLDTGELFF.

This clone has only one observation. The J gene is TRBJ2-1, the V gene TRBV5-8; TRBD1 might be the D (6 bases). In germline, CDR1 is SGHTS, CDR2 YDEGEE. Deletions cut 4 bases from V and 1 base from J, with 12 bases between. CDR3 length equals 15 residues. The CDR3 DNA reads TGTGCCAGCAGCGTTGGACAGCAATCCTACAATGAGCAGTTCTTC. It yields the protein CASSVGQQSYNEQFF.

The chain employs TRBV2 and TRBJ1-1; possible D gene TRBD1, 6 bases. This CDR3 region has 14 residues. CDR1 is SNHLY, CDR2 FYNNEI, per germline. V lost 5 bases, J lost 4 bases, and 14 bases lay in between. CDR3 nucleotide sequence: TGTGCCAGCAGTCAAGGGGGGGCAGTCACTGAAGCTTTCTTT. Protein product: CASSQGGAVTEAFF.

The chain couples TRBV7-9 to TRBJ2-3, with 13 bases aligning to TRBD2. The junction had 3 bases not matched to a gene; V was cut back by 5 bases and J by 4 bases. Germline CDR1 SEHNR, CDR2 FQNEAQ (reference sequence). The CDR3 is 15 residues long. CDR3: CASSGLAGAADTQYF. The CDR3 DNA follows: TGTGCCAGCAGCGGACTAGCGGGAGCCGCAGATACGCAGTATTTT.